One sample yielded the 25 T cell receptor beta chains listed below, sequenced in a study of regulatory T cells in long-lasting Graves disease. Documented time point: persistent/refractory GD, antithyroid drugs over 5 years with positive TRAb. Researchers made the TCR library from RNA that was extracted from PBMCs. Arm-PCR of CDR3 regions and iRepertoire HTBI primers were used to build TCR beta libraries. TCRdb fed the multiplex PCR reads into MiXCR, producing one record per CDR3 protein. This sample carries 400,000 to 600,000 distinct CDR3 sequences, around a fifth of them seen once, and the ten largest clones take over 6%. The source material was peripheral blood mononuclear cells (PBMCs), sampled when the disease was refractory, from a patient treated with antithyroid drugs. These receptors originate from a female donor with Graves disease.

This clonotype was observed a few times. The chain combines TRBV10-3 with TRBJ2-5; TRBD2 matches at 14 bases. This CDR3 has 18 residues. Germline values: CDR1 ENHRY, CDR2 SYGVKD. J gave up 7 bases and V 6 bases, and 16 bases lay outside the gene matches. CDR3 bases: TGTGCCATCAGCCTTAATACGGGACTAGCGGGAGAGCGGGTGACCCAGTACTTC. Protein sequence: CAISLNTGLAGERVTQYF.

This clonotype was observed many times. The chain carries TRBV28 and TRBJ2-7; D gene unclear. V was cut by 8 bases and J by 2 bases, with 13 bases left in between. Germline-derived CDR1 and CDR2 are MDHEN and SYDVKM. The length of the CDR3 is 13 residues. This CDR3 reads CASGERVAYEQYF. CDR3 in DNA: TGTGCCAGCGGTGAGCGCGTGGCCTACGAGCAGTACTTC.

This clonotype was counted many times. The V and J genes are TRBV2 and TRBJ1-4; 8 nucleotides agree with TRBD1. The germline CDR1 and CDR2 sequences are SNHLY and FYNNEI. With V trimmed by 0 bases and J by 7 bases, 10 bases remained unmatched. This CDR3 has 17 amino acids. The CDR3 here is CASSEAEDRGGSEKLFF. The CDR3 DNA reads TGTGCCAGCAGTGAAGCTGAAGACAGGGGTGGAAGTGAAAAACTGTTTTTT. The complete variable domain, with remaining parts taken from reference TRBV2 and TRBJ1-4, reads EPEVTQTPSHQVTQMGQEVILRCVPISNHLYFYWYRQILGQKVEFLVSFYNNEISEKSEIFDDQFSVERPDGSNFTLKIRSTKLEDSAMYFCASSEAEDRGGSEKLFFGSGTQLSVL.

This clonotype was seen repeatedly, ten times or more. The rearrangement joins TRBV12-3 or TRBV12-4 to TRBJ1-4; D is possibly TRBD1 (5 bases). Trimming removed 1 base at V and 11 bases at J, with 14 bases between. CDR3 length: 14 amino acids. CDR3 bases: TGTGCCAGCAGTTTAGGGGACCTAGCGGGGAAACTGTTTTTT. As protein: CASSLGDLAGKLFF.

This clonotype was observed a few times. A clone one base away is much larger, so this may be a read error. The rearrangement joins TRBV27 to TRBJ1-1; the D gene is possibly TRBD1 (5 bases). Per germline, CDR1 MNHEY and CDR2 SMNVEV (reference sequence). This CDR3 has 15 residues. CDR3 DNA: TGTGCCAGCAGTTTATCCCCAGGGCGGGGCACTGAAGCTCTCTTT. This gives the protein CASSLSPGRGTEALF.

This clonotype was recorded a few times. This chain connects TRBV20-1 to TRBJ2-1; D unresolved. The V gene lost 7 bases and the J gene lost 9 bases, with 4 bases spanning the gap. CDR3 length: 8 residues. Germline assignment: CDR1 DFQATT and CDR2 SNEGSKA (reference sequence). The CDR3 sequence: CSVGEQFF. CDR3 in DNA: TGCAGTGTGGGTGAGCAGTTCTTC.

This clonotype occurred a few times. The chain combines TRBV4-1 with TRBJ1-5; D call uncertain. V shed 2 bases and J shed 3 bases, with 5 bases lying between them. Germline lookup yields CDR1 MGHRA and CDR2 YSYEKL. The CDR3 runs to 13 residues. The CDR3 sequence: CASSQQDNQPQHF. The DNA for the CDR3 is TGCGCCAGCAGCCAACAGGACAATCAGCCCCAGCATTTT.

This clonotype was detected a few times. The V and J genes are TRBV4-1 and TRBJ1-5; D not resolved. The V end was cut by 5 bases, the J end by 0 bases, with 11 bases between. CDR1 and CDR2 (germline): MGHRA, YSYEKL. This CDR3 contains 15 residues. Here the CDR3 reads CASSLRRGSNQPQHF. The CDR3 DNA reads TGCGCCAGCAGCTTGCGACGGGGTAGCAATCAGCCCCAGCATTTT.

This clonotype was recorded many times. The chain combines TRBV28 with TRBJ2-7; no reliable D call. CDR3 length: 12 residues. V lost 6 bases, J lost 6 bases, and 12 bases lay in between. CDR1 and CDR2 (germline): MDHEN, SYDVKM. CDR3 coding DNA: TGTGCCAGCAGCCGTTCCGCGTTCGAGCAGTACTTC. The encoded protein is CASSRSAFEQYF. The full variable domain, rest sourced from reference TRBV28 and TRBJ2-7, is DVKVTQSSRYLVKRTGEKVFLECVQDMDHENMFWYRQDPGLGLRLIYFSYDVKMKEKGDIPEGYSVSREKKERFSLILESASTNQTSMYLCASSRSAFEQYFGPGTRLTVT.

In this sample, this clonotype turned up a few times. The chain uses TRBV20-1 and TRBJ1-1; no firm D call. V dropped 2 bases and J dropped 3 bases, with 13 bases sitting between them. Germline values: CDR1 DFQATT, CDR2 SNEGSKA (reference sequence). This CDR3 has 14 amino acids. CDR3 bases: TGCAGTGCTAGACCGGACGGCCCCTACACTGAAGCTTTCTTT. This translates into CSARPDGPYTEAFF.

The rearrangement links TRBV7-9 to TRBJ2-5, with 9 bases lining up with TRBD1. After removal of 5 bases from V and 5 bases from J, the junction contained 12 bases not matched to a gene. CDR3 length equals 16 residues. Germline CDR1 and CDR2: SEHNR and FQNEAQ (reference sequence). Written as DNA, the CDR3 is TGTGCCAGCAGCCGGCACCTACAGGGGGCGGGGGAGACCCAGTACTTC. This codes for CASSRHLQGAGETQYF.

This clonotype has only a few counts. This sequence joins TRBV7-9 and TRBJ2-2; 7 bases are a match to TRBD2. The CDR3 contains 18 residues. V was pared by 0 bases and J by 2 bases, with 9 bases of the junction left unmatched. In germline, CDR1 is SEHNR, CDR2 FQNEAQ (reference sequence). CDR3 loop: CASSLAGTTGGNTGELFF. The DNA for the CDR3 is TGTGCCAGCAGCTTAGCGGGAACGACGGGGGGAAACACCGGGGAGCTGTTTTTT.

The DNA for the CDR3 is TGTGCCACCAGTGATTTGGGCACTCATCAGCCCCAGCATTTT. Its translation is CATSDLGTHQPQHF. The V call is TRBV24-1, the J call TRBJ1-5; no clear D. Germline loops: CDR1 KGHDR, CDR2 SFDVKD. CDR3 length: 14 amino acids. Trimming took 0 bases from V and 5 from J, leaving 7 bases between them.

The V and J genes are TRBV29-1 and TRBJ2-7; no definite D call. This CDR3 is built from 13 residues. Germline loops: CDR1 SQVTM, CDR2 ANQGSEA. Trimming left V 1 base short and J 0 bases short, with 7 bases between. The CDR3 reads CSVEGTDSYEQYF. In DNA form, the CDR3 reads TGCAGCGTTGAAGGGACGGACTCCTACGAGCAGTACTTC.

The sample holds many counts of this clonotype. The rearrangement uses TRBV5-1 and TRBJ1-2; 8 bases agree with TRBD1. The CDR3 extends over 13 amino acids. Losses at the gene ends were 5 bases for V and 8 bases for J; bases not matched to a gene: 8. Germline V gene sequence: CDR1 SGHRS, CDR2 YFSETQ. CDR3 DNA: TGCGCCAGCAGGATTTTGGACAGGGCCGGCTACACCTTC. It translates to CASRILDRAGYTF.

CDR3 sequence reads: CATSRDLAGGYYEQYF. The CDR3 DNA follows: TGTGCCACCAGCAGAGATCTAGCGGGAGGTTACTACGAGCAGTACTTC. The gene calls are TRBV15 and TRBJ2-7; TRBD2 matches 11 bases. Trimming took 0 bases from V and 3 from J; bases not matched to a gene: 4. Germline V gene lookup returns CDR1 LNHNV and CDR2 YYDKDF (reference sequence). The CDR3 is made up of 16 amino acids.

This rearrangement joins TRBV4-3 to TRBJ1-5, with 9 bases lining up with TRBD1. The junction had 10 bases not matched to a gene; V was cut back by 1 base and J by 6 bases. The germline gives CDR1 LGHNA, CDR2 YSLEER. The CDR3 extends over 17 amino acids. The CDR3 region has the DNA TGCGCCAGCAGCCAAGGTCCGATGGGACAGGGAGCTCAGCCCCAGCATTTT. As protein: CASSQGPMGQGAQPQHF.

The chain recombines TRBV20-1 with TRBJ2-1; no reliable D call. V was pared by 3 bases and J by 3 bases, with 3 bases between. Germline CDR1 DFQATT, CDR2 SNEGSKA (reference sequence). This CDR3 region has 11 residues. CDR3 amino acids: CSASLYNEQFF. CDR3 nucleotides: TGCAGTGCTAGTCTCTACAATGAGCAGTTCTTC.

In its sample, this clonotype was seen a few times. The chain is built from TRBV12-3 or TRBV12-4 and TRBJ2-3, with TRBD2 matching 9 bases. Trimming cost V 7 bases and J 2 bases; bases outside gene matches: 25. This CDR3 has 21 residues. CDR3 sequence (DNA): TGTGCCAGCACCGAAATCTCCTTACTAGCGGGCCGAGCACGAAACACAGATACGCAGTATTTT. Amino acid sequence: CASTEISLLAGRARNTDTQYF.

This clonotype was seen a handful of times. Here the CDR3 reads CASSQGQFDAEAFF. CDR3 sequence (DNA): TGTGCCAGCAGCCAAGGACAGTTTGACGCTGAAGCTTTCTTT. This chain links TRBV4-2 with TRBJ1-1; tentatively, D is TRBD1 (5 bases). V gave up 1 base and J gave up 6 bases, with 12 bases separating them. CDR3 length: 14 residues. From germline, CDR1 is LGHNA and CDR2 YNFKEQ.

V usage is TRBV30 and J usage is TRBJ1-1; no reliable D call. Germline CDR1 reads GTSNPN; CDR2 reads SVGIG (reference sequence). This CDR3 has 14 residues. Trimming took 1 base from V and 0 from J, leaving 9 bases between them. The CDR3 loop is CAWSANLMNTEAFF. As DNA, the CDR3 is TGTGCCTGGAGTGCCAACCTCATGAACACTGAAGCTTTCTTT.

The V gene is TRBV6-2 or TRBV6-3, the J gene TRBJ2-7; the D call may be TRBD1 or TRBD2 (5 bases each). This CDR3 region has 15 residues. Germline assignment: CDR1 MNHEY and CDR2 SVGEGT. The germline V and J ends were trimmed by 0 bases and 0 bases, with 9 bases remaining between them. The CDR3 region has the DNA TGTGCCAGCAGTTACTCGAGGGGCAACTCCTACGAGCAGTACTTC. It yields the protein CASSYSRGNSYEQYF.

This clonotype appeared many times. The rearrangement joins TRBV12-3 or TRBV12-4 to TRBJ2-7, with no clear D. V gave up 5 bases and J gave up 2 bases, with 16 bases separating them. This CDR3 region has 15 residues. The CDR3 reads CASSLRTADPYEQYF. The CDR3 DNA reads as TGTGCCAGCAGTCTAAGGACGGCGGATCCCTACGAGCAGTACTTC.

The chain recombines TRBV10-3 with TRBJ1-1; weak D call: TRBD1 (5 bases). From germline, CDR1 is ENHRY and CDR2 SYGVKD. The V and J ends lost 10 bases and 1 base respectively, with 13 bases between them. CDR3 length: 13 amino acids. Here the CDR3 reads CATARVPNTEAFF. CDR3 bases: TGTGCCACAGCCAGGGTACCGAACACTGAAGCTTTCTTT.

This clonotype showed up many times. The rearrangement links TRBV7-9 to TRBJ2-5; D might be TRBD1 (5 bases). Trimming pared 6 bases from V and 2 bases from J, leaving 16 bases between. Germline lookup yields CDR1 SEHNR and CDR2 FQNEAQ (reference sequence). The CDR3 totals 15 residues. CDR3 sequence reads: CASSSGADRQETQYF. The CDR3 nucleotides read TGTGCCAGCAGTTCGGGCGCCGACAGACAAGAGACCCAGTACTTC. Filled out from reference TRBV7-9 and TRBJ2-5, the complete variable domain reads DTGVSQNPRHKITKRGQNVTFRCDPISEHNRLYWYRQTLGQGPEFLTYFQNEAQLEKSRLLSDRFSAERPKGSFSTLEIQRTEQGDSAMYLCASSSGADRQETQYFGPGTRLLVL.